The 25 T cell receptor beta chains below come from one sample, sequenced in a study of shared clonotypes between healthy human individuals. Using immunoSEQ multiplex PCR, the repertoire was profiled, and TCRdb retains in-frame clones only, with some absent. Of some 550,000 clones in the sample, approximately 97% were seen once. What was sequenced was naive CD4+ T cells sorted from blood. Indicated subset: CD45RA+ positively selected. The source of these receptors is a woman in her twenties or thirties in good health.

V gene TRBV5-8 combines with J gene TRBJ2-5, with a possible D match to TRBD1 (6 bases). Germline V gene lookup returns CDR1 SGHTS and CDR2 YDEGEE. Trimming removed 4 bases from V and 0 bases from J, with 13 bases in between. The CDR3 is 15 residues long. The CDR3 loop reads CASSPGQLYQETQYF. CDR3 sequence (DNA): TGTGCCAGCAGCCCGGGACAACTGTACCAAGAGACCCAGTACTTC.

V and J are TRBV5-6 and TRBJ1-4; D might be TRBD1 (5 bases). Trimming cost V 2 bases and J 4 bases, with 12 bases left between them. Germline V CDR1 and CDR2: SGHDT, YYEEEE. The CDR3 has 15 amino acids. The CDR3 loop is CASSFRVGGNEKLFF. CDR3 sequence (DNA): TGTGCCAGCAGCTTCAGAGTGGGGGGTAATGAAAAACTGTTTTTT.

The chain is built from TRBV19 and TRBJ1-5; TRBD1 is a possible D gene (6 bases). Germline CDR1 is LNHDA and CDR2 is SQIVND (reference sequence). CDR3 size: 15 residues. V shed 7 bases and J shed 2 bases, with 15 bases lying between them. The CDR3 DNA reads TGTGCCAGTAAATCGGACAGAGGACGCAATCAGCCCCAGCATTTT. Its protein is CASKSDRGRNQPQHF.

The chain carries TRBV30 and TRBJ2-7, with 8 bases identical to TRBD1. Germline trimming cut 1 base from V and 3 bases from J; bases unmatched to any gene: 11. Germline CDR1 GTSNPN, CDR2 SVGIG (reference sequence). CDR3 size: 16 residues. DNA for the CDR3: TGTGCCTGGAGTGCTCCGCTTCGGGGACAGGACTACGAGCAGTACTTC. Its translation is CAWSAPLRGQDYEQYF.

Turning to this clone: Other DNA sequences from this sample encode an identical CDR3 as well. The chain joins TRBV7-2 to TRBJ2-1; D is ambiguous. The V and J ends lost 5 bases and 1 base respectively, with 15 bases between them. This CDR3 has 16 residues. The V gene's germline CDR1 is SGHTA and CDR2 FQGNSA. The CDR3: CASSLMGRSSYNEQFF. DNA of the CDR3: TGTGCCAGCAGCCTAATGGGTAGGTCTTCCTACAATGAGCAGTTCTTC.

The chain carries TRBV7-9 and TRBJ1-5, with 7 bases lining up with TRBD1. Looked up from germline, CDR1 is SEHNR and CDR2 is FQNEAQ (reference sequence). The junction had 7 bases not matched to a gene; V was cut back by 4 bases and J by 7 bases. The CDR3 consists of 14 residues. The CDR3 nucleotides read TGTGCCAGCAGCTCGGGACAGAAGCTGCAGCCCCAGCATTTT. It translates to CASSSGQKLQPQHF. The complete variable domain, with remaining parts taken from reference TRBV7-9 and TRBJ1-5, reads DTGVSQNPRHKITKRGQNVTFRCDPISEHNRLYWYRQTLGQGPEFLTYFQNEAQLEKSRLLSDRFSAERPKGSFSTLEIQRTEQGDSAMYLCASSSGQKLQPQHFGDGTRLSIL.

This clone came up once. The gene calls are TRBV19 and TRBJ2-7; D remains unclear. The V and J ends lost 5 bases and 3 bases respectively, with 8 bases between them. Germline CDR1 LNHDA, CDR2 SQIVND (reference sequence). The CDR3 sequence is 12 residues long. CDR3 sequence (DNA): TGTGCCAGTAGTTTTGGCAGCTACGAGCAGTACTTC. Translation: CASSFGSYEQYF.

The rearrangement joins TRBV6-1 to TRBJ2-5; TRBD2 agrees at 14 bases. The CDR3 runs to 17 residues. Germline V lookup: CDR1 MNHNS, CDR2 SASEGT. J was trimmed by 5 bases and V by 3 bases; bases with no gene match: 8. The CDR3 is CASSDGLAGGGIETQYF. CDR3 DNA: TGTGCCAGCAGTGACGGACTAGCGGGAGGAGGGATTGAGACCCAGTACTTC.

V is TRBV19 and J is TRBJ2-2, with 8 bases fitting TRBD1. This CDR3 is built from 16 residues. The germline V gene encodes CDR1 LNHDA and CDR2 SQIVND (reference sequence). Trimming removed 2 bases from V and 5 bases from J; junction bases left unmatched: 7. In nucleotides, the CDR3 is TGTGCCAGTAGTATACACAGGGGGGCTCTAACCGGGGAGCTGTTTTTT. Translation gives CASSIHRGALTGELFF.

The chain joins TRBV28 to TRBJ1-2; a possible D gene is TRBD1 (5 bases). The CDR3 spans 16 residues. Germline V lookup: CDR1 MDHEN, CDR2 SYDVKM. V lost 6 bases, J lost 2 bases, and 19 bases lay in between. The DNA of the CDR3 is TGTGCCAGCAGCGAACCACAGGCGTGGGGCAACTATGGCTACACCTTC. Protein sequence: CASSEPQAWGNYGYTF.

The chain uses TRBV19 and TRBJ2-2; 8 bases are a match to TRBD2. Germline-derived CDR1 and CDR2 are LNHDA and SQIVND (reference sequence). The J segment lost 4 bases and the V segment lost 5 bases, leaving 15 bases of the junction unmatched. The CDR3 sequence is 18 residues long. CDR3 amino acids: CASSPGASGSTGTGELFF. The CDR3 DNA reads TGTGCCAGTAGTCCCGGCGCTAGCGGGTCCACGGGCACCGGGGAGCTGTTTTTT. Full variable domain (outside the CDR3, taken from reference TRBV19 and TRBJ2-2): DGGITQSPKYLFRKEGQNVTLSCEQNLNHDAMYWYRQDPGQGLRLIYYSQIVNDFQKGDIAEGYSVSREKKESFPLTVTSAQKNPTAFYLCASSPGASGSTGTGELFFGEGSRLTVL.

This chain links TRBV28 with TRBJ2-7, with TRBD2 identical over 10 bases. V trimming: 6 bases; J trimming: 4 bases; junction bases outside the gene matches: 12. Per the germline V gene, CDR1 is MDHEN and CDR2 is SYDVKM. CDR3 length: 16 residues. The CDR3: CASSPASGRDVYEQYF. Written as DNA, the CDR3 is TGTGCCAGCAGCCCGGCTAGCGGGAGAGATGTTTACGAGCAGTACTTC.

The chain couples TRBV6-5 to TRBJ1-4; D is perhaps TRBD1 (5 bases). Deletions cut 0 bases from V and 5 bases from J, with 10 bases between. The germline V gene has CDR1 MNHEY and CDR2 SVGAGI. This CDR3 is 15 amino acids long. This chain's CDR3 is CASSYSDTPNEKLFF. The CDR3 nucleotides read TGTGCCAGCAGTTACTCGGACACGCCCAATGAAAAACTGTTTTTT.

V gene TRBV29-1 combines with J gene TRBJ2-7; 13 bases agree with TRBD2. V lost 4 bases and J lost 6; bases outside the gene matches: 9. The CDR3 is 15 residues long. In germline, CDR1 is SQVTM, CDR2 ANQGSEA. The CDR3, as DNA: TGCAGCGTTGTCGGACTAGCGGGAGTTTCTGGCGAGCAGTACTTC. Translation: CSVVGLAGVSGEQYF.

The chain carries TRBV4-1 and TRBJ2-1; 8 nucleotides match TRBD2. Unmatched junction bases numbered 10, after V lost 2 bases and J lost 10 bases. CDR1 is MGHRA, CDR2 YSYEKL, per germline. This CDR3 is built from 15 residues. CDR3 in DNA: TGCGCCAGCAGCCAACCGACTAGCGCGTTGCCGGAGCAGTTCTTC. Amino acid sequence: CASSQPTSALPEQFF.

CDR3 residues: CATSRATTSGTGELFF. The CDR3 DNA reads as TGTGCCACCAGCAGAGCCACGACTAGCGGAACCGGGGAGCTGTTTTTT. V gene TRBV15 combines with J gene TRBJ2-2; 9 bases map to TRBD2. Germline V gene lookup returns CDR1 LNHNV and CDR2 YYDKDF (reference sequence). The CDR3 consists of 16 residues. V lost 1 base and J lost 5; bases outside the gene matches: 5.

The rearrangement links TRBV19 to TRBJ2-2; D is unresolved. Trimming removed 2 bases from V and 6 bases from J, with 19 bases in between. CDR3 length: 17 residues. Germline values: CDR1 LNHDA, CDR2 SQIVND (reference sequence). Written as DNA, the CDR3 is TGTGCCAGTAGTATAAGTTCGGTATTTGAGTTTCCCGGGGAGCTGTTTTTT. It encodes CASSISSVFEFPGELFF.

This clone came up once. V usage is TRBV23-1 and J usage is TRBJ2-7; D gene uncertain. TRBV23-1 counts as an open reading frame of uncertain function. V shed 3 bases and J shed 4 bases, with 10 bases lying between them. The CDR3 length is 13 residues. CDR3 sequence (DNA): TGCGCCAGCAGTCACCCGTTTATATACGAGCAGTACTTC. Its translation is CASSHPFIYEQYF.

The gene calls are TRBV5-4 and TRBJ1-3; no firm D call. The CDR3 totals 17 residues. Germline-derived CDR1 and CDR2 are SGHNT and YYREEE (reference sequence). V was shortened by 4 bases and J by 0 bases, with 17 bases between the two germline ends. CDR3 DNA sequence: TGTGCCAGCAGCCAAATGCACGGAGCGAGCTCTGGAAACACCATATATTTT. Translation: CASSQMHGASSGNTIYF.

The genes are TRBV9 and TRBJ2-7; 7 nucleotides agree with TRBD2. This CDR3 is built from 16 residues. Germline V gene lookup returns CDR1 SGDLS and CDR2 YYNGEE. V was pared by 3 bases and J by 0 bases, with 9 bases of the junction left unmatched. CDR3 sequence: CASSAKVGGYSYEQYF. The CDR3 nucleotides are TGTGCCAGCAGCGCAAAAGTCGGGGGGTACTCCTACGAGCAGTACTTC.

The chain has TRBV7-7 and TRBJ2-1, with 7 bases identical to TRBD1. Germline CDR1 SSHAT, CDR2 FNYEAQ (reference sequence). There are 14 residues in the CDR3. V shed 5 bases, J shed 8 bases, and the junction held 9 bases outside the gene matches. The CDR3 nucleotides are TGTGCCAGCAGCCCAAACCGGGACAGTTATGAGCAGTTCTTC. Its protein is CASSPNRDSYEQFF.

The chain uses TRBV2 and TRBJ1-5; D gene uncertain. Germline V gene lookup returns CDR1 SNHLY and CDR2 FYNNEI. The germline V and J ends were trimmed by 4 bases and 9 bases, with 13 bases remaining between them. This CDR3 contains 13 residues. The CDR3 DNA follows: TGTGCCAGCAGTGCAAGGTCAACGGGGCCCCAGCATTTT. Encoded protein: CASSARSTGPQHF.

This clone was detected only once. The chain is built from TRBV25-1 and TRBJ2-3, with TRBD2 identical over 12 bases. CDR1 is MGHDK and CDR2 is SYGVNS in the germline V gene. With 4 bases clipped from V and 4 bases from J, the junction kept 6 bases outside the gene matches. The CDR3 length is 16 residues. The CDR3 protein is CASSGLAGALPDTQYF. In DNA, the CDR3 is TGTGCCAGCAGTGGACTAGCGGGAGCGTTACCAGATACGCAGTATTTT. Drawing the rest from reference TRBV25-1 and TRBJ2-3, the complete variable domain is EADIYQTPRYLVIGTGKKITLECSQTMGHDKMYWYQQDPGMELHLIHYSYGVNSTEKGDLSSESTVSRIRTEHFPLTLESARPSHTSQYLCASSGLAGALPDTQYFGPGTRLTVL.

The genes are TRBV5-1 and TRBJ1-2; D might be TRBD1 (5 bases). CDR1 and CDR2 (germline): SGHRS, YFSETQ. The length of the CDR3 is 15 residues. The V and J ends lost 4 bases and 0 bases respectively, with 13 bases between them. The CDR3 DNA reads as TGCGCCAGCAGCCTAGGGACGGAAACTAACTATGGCTACACCTTC. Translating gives CASSLGTETNYGYTF.

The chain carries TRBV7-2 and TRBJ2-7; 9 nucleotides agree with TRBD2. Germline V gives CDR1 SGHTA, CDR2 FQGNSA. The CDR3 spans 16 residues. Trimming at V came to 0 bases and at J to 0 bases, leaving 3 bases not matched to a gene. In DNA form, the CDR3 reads TGTGCCAGCAGCTTAGCGGTAGCGGGAGCCTCCTACGAGCAGTACTTC. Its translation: CASSLAVAGASYEQYF.